This T cell receptor (beta chain) derives from a study of blood T cell repertoires in COVID-19. For the study at large: Researchers got acute and convalescent COVID-19 samples from the United States, Italy and Spain.

In the authors' workflow: Estimation of nucleated cell counts relied on the amplification of reference gene primers. Assay used: immunoSEQ multiplex PCR; TCRdb lists only in-frame clones, some missing. Clonal size and the V and J genes are those of that table, whereas D and trimming came from the DNA. The sample carries under 300,000 clones, 86% recorded once. The sample was peripheral blood. This clonotype was sampled from a woman aged 70-85 years with COVID-19, enrolled during active disease.

CDR3 bases: TGTGCCAGCAGTTTAGAGGTCTCACCCCTCCACTTT. Encoded protein: CASSLEVSPLHF. V usage is TRBV28 and J usage is TRBJ1-6; D is ambiguous. The V end lost 2 bases, the J end lost 10 bases, and 6 bases lay between the germline ends. CDR1 and CDR2 from the germline V gene are MDHEN and SYDVKM. The CDR3 is 12 amino acids.